The 26 T cell receptor beta chains reported below all come from one sample, sequenced in a study of cytomegalovirus exposure and HLA in healthy donors. The PCR employed 60 Vbeta primers together with 13 Jbeta primers. Sequencing used immunoSEQ multiplex PCR; TCRdb keeps in-frame clones, though not all of them. Of some 95,000 clones detected, 65% to 75% appear once; the ten largest clones hold 2.1%. The sequenced material came from PBMCs. These receptors were collected from a man aged 25 to 40 in good health and CMV-seronegative.

The sample holds one count of this clone. The genes are TRBV7-3 and TRBJ1-1; 7 bases are shared with TRBD1. The trim removed 2 bases at V and 8 bases at J, leaving 14 bases unmatched. Germline CDR1 and CDR2: SGHTA and FQGTGA. The CDR3 is made up of 16 amino acids. In DNA form, the CDR3 reads TGTGCCAGCAGCTTATTAGGACCACAGGGGTCAGGGGAAGCTTTCTTT. It translates to CASSLLGPQGSGEAFF.

The rearrangement joins TRBV30 to TRBJ2-1, with 11 bases that match TRBD2. This CDR3 has 14 amino acids. Trimming removed 1 base from V and 10 bases from J; junction bases left unmatched: 6. In germline, CDR1 is GTSNPN, CDR2 SVGIG (reference sequence). Here the CDR3 reads CAWSGLAGKREQFF. CDR3 nucleotide sequence: TGTGCCTGGAGTGGACTAGCGGGGAAAAGAGAGCAGTTCTTC.

The CDR3 loop is CASSPGGNSPLHF. The CDR3 region has the DNA TGTGCCAGCAGCCCGGGGGGGAACTCACCCCTCCACTTT. V gene TRBV5-4 combines with J gene TRBJ1-6, with TRBD1 as a possible D gene (5 bases). CDR1 is SGHNT, CDR2 YYREEE, per germline (reference sequence). The CDR3 length is 13 residues. Trimming pared 4 bases from V and 10 bases from J, leaving 12 bases between.

This clone was detected only a few times. The sample carries other DNA sequences with the same CDR3. Here the CDR3 DNA reads TGTGCCTGGAGGAGAGATAGCAATCAGCCCCAGCATTTT. Translating it yields CAWRRDSNQPQHF. The chain employs TRBV30 and TRBJ1-5; no firm D call. The CDR3 extends over 13 amino acids. Looked up from germline, CDR1 is GTSNPN and CDR2 is SVGIG (reference sequence). V lost 3 bases to trimming and J lost 0 bases, with 6 bases between them. The full variable domain, with the rest looked up from reference TRBV30 and TRBJ1-5, is SQTIHQWPATLVQPVGSPLSLECTVEGTSNPNLYWYRQAAGRGLQLLFYSVGIGQISSEVPQNLSASRPQDRQFILSSKKLLLSDSGFYLCAWRRDSNQPQHFGDGTRLSIL.

The CDR3 loop is CSVDGEAGGRTQYF. CDR3 DNA: TGCAGCGTTGACGGGGAGGCAGGGGGCCGGACGCAGTATTTT. V usage is TRBV29-1 and J usage is TRBJ2-3; 8 bases map to TRBD1. The CDR3 covers 14 residues. CDR1 and CDR2 (germline): SQVTM, ANQGSEA. V lost 3 bases to trimming and J lost 9 bases; unmatched junction nucleotides: 11.

V usage is TRBV7-9 and J usage is TRBJ1-1; D is undetermined. Germline assignment: CDR1 SEHNR and CDR2 FQNEAQ (reference sequence). The CDR3 covers 16 residues. The V gene lost 5 bases and the J gene lost 1 base, with 17 bases spanning the gap. This CDR3 reads CASSEEDGLGNTEAFF. DNA for the CDR3: TGTGCCAGCAGCGAGGAGGACGGCCTCGGGAACACTGAAGCTTTCTTT. Complete variable domain (other parts from reference TRBV7-9 and TRBJ1-1): DTGVSQNPRHKITKRGQNVTFRCDPISEHNRLYWYRQTLGQGPEFLTYFQNEAQLEKSRLLSDRFSAERPKGSFSTLEIQRTEQGDSAMYLCASSEEDGLGNTEAFFGQGTRLTVV.

The CDR3 spells CASSLYTGGAGVNTEAFF. The CDR3 DNA follows: TGTGCCAGCAGCCTTTATACAGGGGGCGCGGGGGTTAACACTGAAGCTTTCTTT. This chain joins TRBV9 and TRBJ1-1, with 9 bases fitting TRBD1. The V gene's germline CDR1 is SGDLS and CDR2 YYNGEE. Trimming cost V 4 bases and J 2 bases; bases outside gene matches: 15. The CDR3 loop spans 18 amino acids.

The rearrangement joins TRBV6-1 to TRBJ1-1, with no clear D. This CDR3 is built from 16 residues. Germline-derived CDR1 and CDR2 are MNHNS and SASEGT. The V gene lost 4 bases and the J gene lost 4 bases, with 19 bases spanning the gap. DNA for the CDR3: TGTGCCAGCAGTGGCCCGGACTTCCCCGCCGGCACTGAAGCTTTCTTT. Its protein is CASSGPDFPAGTEAFF.

The J gene is TRBJ2-2, the V gene TRBV2; 10 positions agree with TRBD2. Germline V gives CDR1 SNHLY, CDR2 FYNNEI. The CDR3 runs 16 residues. J gave up 1 base and V 6 bases, and 5 bases lay outside the gene matches. The CDR3 sequence is CASRRTSGLNTGELFF. Written as DNA, the CDR3 is TGTGCCAGCAGACGGACTAGCGGCCTGAACACCGGGGAGCTGTTTTTT.

CDR3 protein: CASSLRGADEQYF. The CDR3 DNA reads as TGTGCCAGCAGTTTGCGGGGGGCCGACGAGCAGTACTTC. This chain uses TRBV27 with TRBJ2-7; 8 bases match TRBD2. Looked up from germline, CDR1 is MNHEY and CDR2 is SMNVEV (reference sequence). V shed 3 bases and J 5 bases; nucleotides not matched to a gene: 3. The CDR3 has 13 amino acids.

The rearrangement links TRBV7-9 to TRBJ1-2; TRBD1 matches at 11 bases. The CDR3 contains 14 residues. Trimming took 0 bases from V and 12 from J; bases not matched to a gene: 6. The V gene's germline CDR1 is SEHNR and CDR2 FQNEAQ (reference sequence). CDR3 protein: CASSLARDRGEDTF. The CDR3, as DNA: TGTGCCAGCAGCTTAGCCCGGGACAGGGGGGAGGACACCTTC.

The chain couples TRBV19 to TRBJ2-7; possibly TRBD1 for D (6 bases). The CDR3 length is 13 residues. V shed 4 bases and J shed 3 bases, with 10 bases lying between them. Germline assignment: CDR1 LNHDA and CDR2 SQIVND (reference sequence). The DNA of the CDR3 is TGTGCCAGTAGTACCGGACAGCACTACGAGCAGTACTTC. Amino acid sequence: CASSTGQHYEQYF.

The V call is TRBV30, the J call TRBJ2-5, with TRBD2 matching over 9 bases. The CDR3 runs 16 residues. The germline V gene has CDR1 GTSNPN and CDR2 SVGIG (reference sequence). The V and J ends lost 0 bases and 0 bases, in that order; junction bases with no gene match: 5. CDR3 coding DNA: TGTGCCTGGAGTGTATTGGCTAGCGGGGACCAAGAGACCCAGTACTTC. Protein: CAWSVLASGDQETQYF.

This chain links TRBV5-1 with TRBJ2-1; 9 bases agree with TRBD1. The germline V gene encodes CDR1 SGHRS and CDR2 YFSETQ. J lost 12 bases, V lost 0 bases, and 4 bases had no gene match. There are 13 residues in the CDR3. The CDR3 DNA reads TGCGCCAGCAGCTTGGGGGACAGGGCAAGGCAGTTCTTC. Translating gives CASSLGDRARQFF.

The chain employs TRBV5-1 and TRBJ1-1; TRBD1 might be the D (5 bases). The V end was cut by 4 bases, the J end by 1 base, with 8 bases between. There are 13 residues in the CDR3. Germline V gene sequence: CDR1 SGHRS, CDR2 YFSETQ. CDR3 residues: CASSPQGNTEAFF. The CDR3 DNA follows: TGCGCCAGCAGCCCCCAGGGGAACACTGAAGCTTTCTTT.

This chain uses TRBV6-5 with TRBJ1-2; D is ambiguous. V was pared by 6 bases and J by 5 bases, with 16 bases between. Germline CDR1 and CDR2: MNHEY and SVGAGI. The CDR3 contains 14 residues. The CDR3 protein is CASRPWEYSYGYTF. CDR3 DNA sequence: TGTGCCAGCAGGCCGTGGGAGTACTCATATGGCTACACCTTC.

The rearrangement joins TRBV28 to TRBJ2-6, with D possibly being TRBD1 (5 bases). Looked up from germline, CDR1 is MDHEN and CDR2 is SYDVKM. CDR3 length: 15 amino acids. Trimming took 1 base from V and 1 from J, leaving 5 bases between them. CDR3 sequence: CASSLSGSGANVLTF. For the CDR3, the DNA is TGTGCCAGCAGTTTATCAGGGTCTGGGGCCAACGTCCTGACTTTC.

This chain uses TRBV27 with TRBJ1-1; D may be TRBD1 (6 bases). V gave up 3 bases and J gave up 6 bases, with 11 bases separating them. Per germline, CDR1 MNHEY and CDR2 SMNVEV (reference sequence). This CDR3 comprises 13 residues. The CDR3 region has the DNA TGTGCCAGCAGTTTCGGGACAAGTTCTGAAGCTTTCTTT. As protein: CASSFGTSSEAFF.

This clone was counted only a few times. The chain has TRBV5-1 and TRBJ1-3, with a weak D call TRBD1 (6 bases). The CDR3 consists of 17 residues. The germline V gene encodes CDR1 SGHRS and CDR2 YFSETQ. Trimming pared 3 bases from V and 0 bases from J, leaving 16 bases between. CDR3 bases: TGCGCCAGCAGCTCGGGGGCCGGGGGGAGCTCTGGAAACACCATATATTTT. This gives the protein CASSSGAGGSSGNTIYF.

In its sample, this clone was seen once. V usage is TRBV19 and J usage is TRBJ2-1, with 14 bases fitting TRBD2. Looked up from germline, CDR1 is LNHDA and CDR2 is SQIVND (reference sequence). The CDR3 runs 17 residues. V shed 2 bases and J 9 bases; nucleotides not matched to a gene: 9. The CDR3 sequence: CASSIFETSGGAREQFF. For the CDR3, the DNA is TGTGCCAGTAGTATATTTGAGACTAGCGGGGGGGCGCGTGAGCAGTTCTTC. Based on the CDR3 plus reference TRBV19 and TRBJ2-1, the full variable domain is DGGITQSPKYLFRKEGQNVTLSCEQNLNHDAMYWYRQDPGQGLRLIYYSQIVNDFQKGDIAEGYSVSREKKESFPLTVTSAQKNPTAFYLCASSIFETSGGAREQFFGPGTRLTVL.

V and J are TRBV2 and TRBJ2-7, with D possibly matching TRBD2 (6 bases). Germline values: CDR1 SNHLY, CDR2 FYNNEI. This CDR3 has 14 amino acids. V lost 4 bases to trimming and J lost 2 bases, with 12 bases between them. The CDR3 region is CASSVLGGAYEQYF. The DNA of the CDR3 is TGTGCCAGCAGTGTACTCGGGGGAGCCTACGAGCAGTACTTC.

By share, this clone counts as medium-sized. J is TRBJ1-1 and V is TRBV5-1, with D possibly TRBD1 on 6 matching bases. Germline loops: CDR1 SGHRS, CDR2 YFSETQ. V was trimmed by 4 bases and J by 1 base, leaving 11 bases between them. CDR3 size: 14 residues. CDR3 sequence reads: CASSESRGNTEAFF. CDR3 DNA sequence: TGCGCCAGCAGCGAGAGCAGGGGGAACACTGAAGCTTTCTTT.

The rearrangement joins TRBV11-2 to TRBJ1-5, with D maybe TRBD1 (5 bases). V lost 1 base and J lost 3, with 7 bases in between. Germline V gene sequence: CDR1 SGHAT, CDR2 FQNNGV. The CDR3 is 14 residues long. CDR3: CASSLVTVNQPQHF. Here the CDR3 DNA reads TGTGCCAGCAGCTTAGTGACAGTCAATCAGCCCCAGCATTTT. Using reference TRBV11-2 and TRBJ1-5 for the parts outside the CDR3, the full variable domain is EAGVAQSPRYKIIEKRQSVAFWCNPISGHATLYWYQQILGQGPKLLIQFQNNGVVDDSQLPKDRFSAERLKGVDSTLKIQPAKLEDSAVYLCASSLVTVNQPQHFGDGTRLSIL.

The V and J genes are TRBV15 and TRBJ2-1; TRBD2 agrees at 12 bases. Losses at the gene ends were 8 bases for V and 7 bases for J; bases not matched to a gene: 9. This CDR3 is built from 15 residues. Germline V CDR1 and CDR2: LNHNV, YYDKDF (reference sequence). CDR3 region: CATSLTSGSGNEQFF. CDR3 sequence (DNA): TGTGCCACCTCGCTGACTAGCGGGAGTGGGAATGAGCAGTTCTTC.

This rearrangement joins TRBV5-4 to TRBJ1-1; D is uncertain. CDR1 and CDR2 (germline): SGHNT, YYREEE (reference sequence). The CDR3 loop spans 14 amino acids. V was pared by 1 base and J by 4 bases, with 11 bases between. CDR3 region: CASSLRTKSTEAFF. In DNA form, the CDR3 reads TGTGCCAGCAGCTTGAGAACCAAGAGCACTGAAGCTTTCTTT.

The chain carries TRBV29-1 and TRBJ2-1; 7 bases map to TRBD1. The CDR3 runs to 16 residues. Germline V gene data show CDR1 as SQVTM and CDR2 as ANQGSEA. V trimming: 3 bases; J trimming: 4 bases; junction bases outside the gene matches: 12. This CDR3 is CSVDPGTDPIYNEQFF. CDR3 nucleotides: TGCAGCGTTGACCCGGGGACAGATCCCATATACAATGAGCAGTTCTTC.